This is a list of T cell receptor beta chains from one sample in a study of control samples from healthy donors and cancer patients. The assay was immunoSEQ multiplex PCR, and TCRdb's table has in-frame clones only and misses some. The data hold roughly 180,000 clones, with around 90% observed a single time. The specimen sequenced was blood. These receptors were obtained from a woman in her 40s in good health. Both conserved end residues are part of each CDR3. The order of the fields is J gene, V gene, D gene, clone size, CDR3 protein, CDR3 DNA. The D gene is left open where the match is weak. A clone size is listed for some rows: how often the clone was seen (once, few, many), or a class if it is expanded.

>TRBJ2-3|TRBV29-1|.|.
CSVDGLGITPSTDTQYF
TGCAGCGTTGACGGCCTGGGGATAACCCCTAGCACAGATACGCAGTATTTT
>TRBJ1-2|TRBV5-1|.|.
CASSLGYGYTF
TGCGCCAGCAGCTTGGGGTATGGCTACACCTTC
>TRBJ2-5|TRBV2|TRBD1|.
CASTPGQGAVETQYF
TGTGCCAGCACACCGGGGCAGGGGGCTGTTGAGACCCAGTACTTC
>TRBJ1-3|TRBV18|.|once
CASSPRDFLRDTIYF
TGTGCCAGCTCACCTCGGGACTTCTTAAGGGACACCATATATTTT
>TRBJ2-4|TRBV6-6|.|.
CASSPEGGGLSGKNIQYF
TGTGCCAGCAGTCCCGAGGGGGGGGGCCTTTCTGGCAAAAACATTCAGTACTTC
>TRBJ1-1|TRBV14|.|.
CASSPGQLAFF
TGTGCCAGCAGCCCAGGACAGTTAGCTTTCTTT
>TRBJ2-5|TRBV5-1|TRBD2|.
CASGSGGAPVETQYF
TGCGCCAGCGGAAGCGGGGGGGCCCCTGTGGAGACCCAGTACTTC
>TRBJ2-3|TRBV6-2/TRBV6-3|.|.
CASGYTDTQYF
TGTGCCAGCGGTTACACAGATACGCAGTATTTT
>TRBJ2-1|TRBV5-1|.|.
CASSAAVYNEQFF
TGCGCCAGCAGCGCCGCCGTATACAATGAGCAGTTCTTC
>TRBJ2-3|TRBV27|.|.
CASSLGRADTQYF
TGTGCCAGCAGTTTAGGCCGGGCCGATACGCAGTATTTT
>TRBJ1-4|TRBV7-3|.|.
CASWRQVGEKLFF
TGTGCCAGCTGGCGACAGGTAGGAGAAAAACTGTTTTTT
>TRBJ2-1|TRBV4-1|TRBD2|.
CASSADGTSGGNEQFF
TGCGCCAGCAGCGCCGACGGGACTAGCGGGGGGAATGAGCAGTTCTTC
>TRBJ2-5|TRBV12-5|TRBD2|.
CASGWVGGAEYETQYF
TGTGCTAGTGGTTGGGTCGGGGGGGCCGAGTATGAGACCCAGTACTTC
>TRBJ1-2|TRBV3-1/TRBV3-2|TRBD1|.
CASSAAQGAYGYTF
TGTGCCAGCAGCGCAGCACAGGGGGCATATGGCTACACCTTC
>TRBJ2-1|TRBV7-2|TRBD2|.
CASSLGTSGPVSEQFF
TGTGCCAGCAGCTTAGGGACTAGCGGGCCCGTTAGCGAGCAGTTCTTC
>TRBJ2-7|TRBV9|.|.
CASSAGMTAASYEQYF
TGTGCCAGCAGCGCCGGGATGACAGCGGCGTCCTACGAGCAGTACTTC
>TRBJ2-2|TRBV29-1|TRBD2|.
CSVVKLAGGAGELFF
TGCAGCGTCGTAAAACTAGCGGGGGGTGCCGGGGAGCTGTTTTTT
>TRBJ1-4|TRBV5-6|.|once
CASSSRQVEKLFF
TGTGCCAGCAGCTCCAGACAGGTTGAAAAACTGTTTTTT
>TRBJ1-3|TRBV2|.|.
CASSESGNGNTIYF
TGTGCCAGCAGTGAGTCGGGTAACGGAAACACCATATATTTT
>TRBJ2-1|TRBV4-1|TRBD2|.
CASSPYPSGGLNEQFF
TGCGCCAGCAGCCCCTACCCTAGCGGGGGGTTAAATGAGCAGTTCTTC
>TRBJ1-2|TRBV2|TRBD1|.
CASSERTEGQLYYGYTF
TGTGCCAGCAGTGAAAGGACCGAGGGACAGCTATACTATGGCTACACCTTC
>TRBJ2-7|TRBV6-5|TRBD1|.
CASSVTRQGAVEQYF
TGTGCCAGCAGCGTTACGCGGCAGGGGGCGGTGGAGCAGTACTTC
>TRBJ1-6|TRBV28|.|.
CASSFPGYAQSSPLHF
TGTGCCAGCAGTTTTCCCGGGTATGCGCAGAGCTCACCCCTCCACTTT
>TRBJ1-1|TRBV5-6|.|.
CASSLRSGAMNTEAFF
TGTGCCAGCAGCTTGAGATCAGGGGCCATGAACACTGAAGCTTTCTTT
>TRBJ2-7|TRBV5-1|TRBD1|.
CASSLTGAYEQYF
TGCGCCAGCAGCTTAACAGGGGCCTACGAGCAGTACTTC
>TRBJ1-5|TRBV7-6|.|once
CASSPGDVSNQPQHF
TGTGCCAGCAGCCCGGGGGACGTTAGCAATCAGCCCCAGCATTTT
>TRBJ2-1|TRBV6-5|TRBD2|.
CASSYDAGLAYNEQFF
TGTGCCAGCAGTTACGACGCGGGACTAGCCTACAATGAGCAGTTCTTC
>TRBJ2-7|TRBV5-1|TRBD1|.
CASSLGFGQGLNEQYF
TGCGCCAGCAGCTTGGGTTTCGGACAGGGTTTAAACGAGCAGTACTTC